The source of this TCR beta chain is a study of control samples from healthy donors and cancer patients. Points on this clone: The junction and the germline gene differ at one end; a read error may be behind it.

The CDR3 has 14 residues. Germline V gives CDR1 SSHAT, CDR2 FNYEAQ (reference sequence). Measured with immunoSEQ multiplex PCR; TCRdb has only the in-frame clones, and not every one. The table lists approximately 190,000 clones. Sequencing was done on a sample of blood. The chain carries TRBV7-7 and TRBJ2-5, with unresolved D. The clonotype was recovered from a woman aged 25 to 39 in good health. This chain's CDR3 is CASSLAVSQETQYF. As DNA, the CDR3 is TGTGCTAGCAGCTTAGCCGTCAGCCAAGAGACCCAGTACTTC.